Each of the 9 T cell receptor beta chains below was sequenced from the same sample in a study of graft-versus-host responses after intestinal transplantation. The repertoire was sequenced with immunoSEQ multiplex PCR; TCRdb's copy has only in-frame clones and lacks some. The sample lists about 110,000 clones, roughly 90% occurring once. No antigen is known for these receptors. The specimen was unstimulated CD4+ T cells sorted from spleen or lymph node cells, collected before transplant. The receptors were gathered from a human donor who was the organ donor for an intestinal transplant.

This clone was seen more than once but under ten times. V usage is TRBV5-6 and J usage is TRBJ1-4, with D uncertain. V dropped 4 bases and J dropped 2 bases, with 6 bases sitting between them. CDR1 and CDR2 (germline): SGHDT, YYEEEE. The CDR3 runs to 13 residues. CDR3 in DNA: TGTGCCAGCAGCGACCTTACTAATGAAAAACTGTTTTTT. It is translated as CASSDLTNEKLFF.

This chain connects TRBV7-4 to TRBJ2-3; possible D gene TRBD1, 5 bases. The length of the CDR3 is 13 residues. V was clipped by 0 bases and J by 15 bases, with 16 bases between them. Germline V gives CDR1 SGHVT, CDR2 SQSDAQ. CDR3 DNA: TGTGCCAGCAGCTTAGCGCCAGGGCTGGGGCCATATTTT. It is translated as CASSLAPGLGPYF.

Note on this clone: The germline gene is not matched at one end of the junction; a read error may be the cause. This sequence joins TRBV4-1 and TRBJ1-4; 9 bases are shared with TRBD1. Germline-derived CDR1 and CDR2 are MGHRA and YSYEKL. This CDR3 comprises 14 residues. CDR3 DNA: TGTGCCAGCAGCCCGGGACAGGGAAATGAAAAACTGTTTTTT. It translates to CASSPGQGNEKLFF.

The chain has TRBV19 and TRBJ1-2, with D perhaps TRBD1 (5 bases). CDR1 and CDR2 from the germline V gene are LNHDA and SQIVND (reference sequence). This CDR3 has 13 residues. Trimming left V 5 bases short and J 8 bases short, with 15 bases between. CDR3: CASSAYTRGGYTF. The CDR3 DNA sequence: TGTGCCAGTAGTGCTTATACCCGGGGGGGCTACACCTTC.

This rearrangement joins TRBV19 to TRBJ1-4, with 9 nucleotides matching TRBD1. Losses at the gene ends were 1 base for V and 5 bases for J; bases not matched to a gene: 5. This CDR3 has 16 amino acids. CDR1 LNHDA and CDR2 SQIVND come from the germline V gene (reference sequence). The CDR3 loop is CASSIGQGVSNEKLFF. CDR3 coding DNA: TGTGCCAGTAGTATAGGACAGGGGGTTTCGAATGAAAAACTGTTTTTT.

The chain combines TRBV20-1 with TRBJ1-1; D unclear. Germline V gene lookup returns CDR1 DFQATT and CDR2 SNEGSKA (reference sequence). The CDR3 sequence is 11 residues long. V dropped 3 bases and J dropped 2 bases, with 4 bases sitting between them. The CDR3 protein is CSASPNTEAFF. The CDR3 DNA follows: TGCAGTGCTAGTCCCAACACTGAAGCTTTCTTT.

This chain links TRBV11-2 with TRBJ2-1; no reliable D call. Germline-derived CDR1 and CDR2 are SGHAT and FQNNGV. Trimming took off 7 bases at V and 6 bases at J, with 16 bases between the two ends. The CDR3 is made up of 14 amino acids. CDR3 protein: CASTQSPASNEQFF. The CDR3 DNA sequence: TGTGCCAGCACCCAATCCCCGGCTAGCAATGAGCAGTTCTTC.

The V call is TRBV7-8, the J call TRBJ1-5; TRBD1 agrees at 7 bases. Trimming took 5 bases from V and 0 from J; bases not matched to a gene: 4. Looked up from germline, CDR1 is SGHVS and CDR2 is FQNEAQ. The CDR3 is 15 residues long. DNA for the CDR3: TGTGCCAGCAGCAGGACAGGATATAGCAATCAGCCCCAGCATTTT. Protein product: CASSRTGYSNQPQHF.

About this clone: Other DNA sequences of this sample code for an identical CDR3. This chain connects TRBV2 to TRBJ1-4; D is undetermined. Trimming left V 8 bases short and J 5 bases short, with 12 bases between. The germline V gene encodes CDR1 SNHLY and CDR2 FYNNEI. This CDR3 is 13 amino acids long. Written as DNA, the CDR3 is TGTGCCAGCTCTGGTCAGACCAATGAAAAACTGTTTTTT. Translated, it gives CASSGQTNEKLFF.